The 15 T cell receptor beta chains below were found in one sample sequenced in a study of long-term antiretroviral therapy in people with HIV. Runs used v3.0 of the immunoSEQ assay and were done at survey level. The assay was immunoSEQ multiplex PCR, and TCRdb's table has in-frame clones only and misses some. The profile shows about 21,000 clones, approximately 81% of them singletons. Sample: unsorted PBMCs, taken 1.9 years after starting antiretroviral therapy. The receptor set was obtained from a woman aged 50 to 60 with HIV.

The chain joins TRBV7-9 to TRBJ1-1; a weak D match, TRBD1 (6 bases). The CDR3 runs to 16 residues. Trimming left V 5 bases short and J 0 bases short, with 16 bases between. Germline V gives CDR1 SEHNR, CDR2 FQNEAQ (reference sequence). The CDR3 sequence: CASSRERTAVNTEAFF. CDR3 in DNA: TGTGCCAGCAGCCGAGAACGGACAGCCGTGAACACTGAAGCTTTCTTT.

The V gene is TRBV7-9, the J gene TRBJ2-7; 7 nucleotides line up with TRBD2. There are 11 residues in the CDR3. The germline V gene encodes CDR1 SEHNR and CDR2 FQNEAQ (reference sequence). The ends lost 10 bases at V and 4 bases at J; junction bases unmatched: 4. CDR3 amino acids: CATTGGYEQYF. CDR3 nucleotides: TGTGCCACCACGGGGGGTTACGAGCAGTACTTC. Together with reference TRBV7-9 and TRBJ2-7, the CDR3 gives the full variable domain: DTGVSQNPRHKITKRGQNVTFRCDPISEHNRLYWYRQTLGQGPEFLTYFQNEAQLEKSRLLSDRFSAERPKGSFSTLEIQRTEQGDSAMYLCATTGGYEQYFGPGTRLTVT.

This chain uses TRBV19 with TRBJ1-4; no clear D gene. The CDR3 is 14 amino acids. Trimming removed 7 bases from V and 0 bases from J, with 9 bases in between. Per germline, CDR1 LNHDA and CDR2 SQIVND (reference sequence). The DNA for the CDR3 is TGTGCCAGTACCCGGACGGCAACTAATGAAAAACTGTTTTTT. This gives the protein CASTRTATNEKLFF.

The rearrangement uses TRBV15 and TRBJ1-1; 7 nucleotides line up with TRBD1. CDR3 length: 17 amino acids. Germline V lookup: CDR1 LNHNV, CDR2 YYDKDF (reference sequence). Trimming at V came to 2 bases and at J to 3 bases, leaving 12 bases not matched to a gene. CDR3 coding DNA: TGTGCCACCAGCAGACCGGGACAGTCCCTGAGGGACACTGAAGCTTTCTTT. This encodes CATSRPGQSLRDTEAFF.

The chain joins TRBV28 to TRBJ1-6; a possible D gene is TRBD1 (5 bases). Trimming left V 8 bases short and J 0 bases short, with 17 bases between. Germline V gene lookup returns CDR1 MDHEN and CDR2 SYDVKM. The CDR3 totals 17 residues. In DNA form, the CDR3 reads TGTGCCAGCCTCAACGGGGGGGTGAGCTCCTATAATTCACCCCTCCACTTT. This encodes CASLNGGVSSYNSPLHF.

V and J are TRBV5-8 and TRBJ2-5, with TRBD2 matching 12 bases. Trimming removed 4 bases from V and 0 bases from J; junction bases left unmatched: 7. CDR3 size: 17 residues. Germline assignment: CDR1 SGHTS and CDR2 YDEGEE. The DNA for the CDR3 is TGTGCCAGCAGCGGGGGGACTAGCGGGTCGTACCAAGAGACCCAGTACTTC. Its protein is CASSGGTSGSYQETQYF.

This clone was counted only a few times. This rearrangement joins TRBV28 to TRBJ1-1; D not certain. The CDR3 has 14 residues. Trimming took off 4 bases at V and 5 bases at J, with 14 bases between the two ends. Germline assignment: CDR1 MDHEN and CDR2 SYDVKM. In nucleotides, the CDR3 is TGTGCCAGCAGTTCATACCCCGTGGGAACTGAAGCTTTCTTT. Residues: CASSSYPVGTEAFF.

This chain links TRBV19 with TRBJ1-2; 9 bases map to TRBD1. The germline V gene encodes CDR1 LNHDA and CDR2 SQIVND (reference sequence). CDR3 length: 20 amino acids. The V segment lost 3 bases and the J segment 4 bases; nucleotides outside the gene matches: 21. The CDR3 sequence is CASSMRPESGTGLYPYGYTF. As DNA, the CDR3 is TGTGCCAGTAGTATGCGACCCGAATCCGGGACAGGGTTATACCCCTATGGCTACACCTTC.

This rearrangement joins TRBV4-2 to TRBJ2-3; 10 positions match TRBD2. Germline CDR1 and CDR2: LGHNA and YNFKEQ. The trim removed 0 bases at V and 4 bases at J, leaving 4 bases unmatched. The CDR3 consists of 16 residues. The CDR3 nucleotides read TGTGCCAGCAGCCAAGACCCAGCGGGGGGGCCAGATACGCAGTATTTT. Translating it yields CASSQDPAGGPDTQYF.

Note on this clone: At one end, the junction sequence differs from germline, possibly due to a read error. The CDR3 protein is CATSTRTETYEQYF. CDR3 DNA: TGTGCCACCAGTACGCGGACAGAGACCTACGAGCAGTACTTC. This rearrangement joins TRBV28 to TRBJ2-7, with a possible D match to TRBD1 (6 bases). The CDR3 is made up of 14 amino acids. Germline lookup yields CDR1 MDHEN and CDR2 SYDVKM.

The sample holds a few counts of this clone. This chain uses TRBV6-5 with TRBJ1-2, with 7 bases identical to TRBD1. Germline trimming cut 6 bases from V and 0 bases from J; bases unmatched to any gene: 7. Germline V lookup: CDR1 MNHEY, CDR2 SVGAGI. The CDR3 sequence is 15 residues long. This chain's CDR3 is CASSRQGATNYGYTF. DNA of the CDR3: TGTGCCAGCAGCCGACAGGGTGCAACTAACTATGGCTACACCTTC.

V is TRBV9 and J is TRBJ1-3; D is undetermined. The V and J ends lost 0 bases and 3 bases respectively, with 13 bases between them. The length of the CDR3 is 16 residues. Germline loops: CDR1 SGDLS, CDR2 YYNGEE. The CDR3 DNA is TGTGCCAGCAGCGTAGGGTCCTTTGGTGGTGGAAACACCATATATTTT. Protein sequence: CASSVGSFGGGNTIYF.

The chain joins TRBV11-2 to TRBJ2-3; D is undetermined. The CDR3 covers 15 residues. The V gene's germline CDR1 is SGHAT and CDR2 FQNNGV. V dropped 5 bases and J dropped 0 bases, with 12 bases sitting between them. The CDR3 coding sequence is TGTGCCAGCAGCCTAAACTTGGACAGCACAGATACGCAGTATTTT. Its translation: CASSLNLDSTDTQYF.

The chain is built from TRBV28 and TRBJ1-1; no clear D gene. Trimming removed 3 bases from V and 0 bases from J, with 8 bases in between. The CDR3 sequence is 14 residues long. The germline gives CDR1 MDHEN, CDR2 SYDVKM. CDR3 residues: CASSFHSMNTEAFF. CDR3 in DNA: TGTGCCAGCAGTTTCCACAGCATGAACACTGAAGCTTTCTTT.

This chain uses TRBV19 with TRBJ1-5; D is possibly TRBD1 (5 bases). This CDR3 spans 12 amino acids. The V gene lost 7 bases and the J gene lost 7 bases, with 11 bases spanning the gap. The germline gives CDR1 LNHDA, CDR2 SQIVND (reference sequence). CDR3 region: CASKTVTQPQHF. The CDR3 bases are TGTGCCAGTAAGACAGTCACACAGCCCCAGCATTTT.